Below are 17 T cell receptor beta chains sequenced from a single sample in a study of blood T cell repertoires in COVID-19. The table came from immunoSEQ multiplex PCR; TCRdb's copy has only in-frame clones and leaves some out. The repertoire holds about 210,000 clones, with around 81% as singletons. The sample was PBMCs or T cells enriched from blood (not recorded which). All receptors derive from a woman between 50 and 59 years old with acute COVID-19.

The chain employs TRBV7-2 and TRBJ2-2; D uncertain. CDR3 length equals 13 residues. V dropped 3 bases and J dropped 4 bases, with 6 bases sitting between them. The V gene's germline CDR1 is SGHTA and CDR2 FQGNSA. The CDR3 sequence: CASSFLFTGELFF. CDR3 bases: TGTGCCAGCAGCTTTCTATTCACCGGGGAGCTGTTTTTT.

CDR3 sequence (DNA): TGTGCCAGCAGCCAAAGGGGACAGGGTACTACAGATACGCAGTATTTT. Amino acid sequence: CASSQRGQGTTDTQYF. The J gene is TRBJ2-3, the V gene TRBV7-2; 9 bases match TRBD1. The CDR3 has 16 residues. Germline trimming cut 5 bases from V and 3 bases from J; bases unmatched to any gene: 9. Germline loops: CDR1 SGHTA, CDR2 FQGNSA.

This sequence joins TRBV7-2 and TRBJ2-3, with D possibly matching TRBD2 (6 bases). This CDR3 contains 17 residues. V was pared by 1 base and J by 2 bases, with 16 bases between. Germline V gene data show CDR1 as SGHTA and CDR2 as FQGNSA. CDR3 amino acids: CASSLDLFGGITDTQYF. CDR3 bases: TGTGCCAGCAGCTTAGATCTCTTTGGGGGGATCACAGATACGCAGTATTTT.

CDR3 residues: CASSYSTGGIYGYTF. DNA of the CDR3: TGTGCCAGCAGTTACTCGACAGGGGGGATCTATGGCTACACCTTC. The V gene is TRBV6-5, the J gene TRBJ1-2; TRBD1 agrees at 9 bases. Looked up from germline, CDR1 is MNHEY and CDR2 is SVGAGI. The CDR3 sequence is 15 residues long. J was trimmed by 4 bases and V by 0 bases; bases with no gene match: 3.

The chain uses TRBV6-2 or TRBV6-3 and TRBJ2-2; 7 nucleotides line up with TRBD2. Germline CDR1 is MNHEY and CDR2 is SVGEGT. Trimming at V came to 6 bases and at J to 1 base, leaving 8 bases not matched to a gene. The CDR3 runs 16 residues. CDR3 protein: CASSRSGGWNTGELFF. DNA of the CDR3: TGTGCCAGCAGCCGATCGGGGGGTTGGAACACCGGGGAGCTGTTTTTT.

The chain joins TRBV6-5 to TRBJ2-2, with no clear D. The CDR3 is 15 amino acids. V was trimmed by 9 bases and J by 4 bases, leaving 18 bases between them. The germline V gene encodes CDR1 MNHEY and CDR2 SVGAGI. DNA for the CDR3: TGTGCCAGTTTCCCGGAGCCTCAGCCCACCGGGGAGCTGTTTTTT. Translation: CASFPEPQPTGELFF.

The V gene is TRBV5-5, the J gene TRBJ1-5; D might be TRBD1 (6 bases). The germline V gene has CDR1 SGHKS and CDR2 YYEKEE (reference sequence). Between the trimmed V and J ends, which lost 4 bases and 6 bases, there was a span of 26 bases. This CDR3 region has 18 residues. The CDR3 bases are TGTGCCAGCAGCCCCTCGGGGGGGCCCCTCGGTCTTACTCAGCCCCAGCATTTT. Its translation: CASSPSGGPLGLTQPQHF. The variable domain in full, completed from reference TRBV5-5 and TRBJ1-5, reads DAGVTQSPTHLIKTRGQQVTLRCSPISGHKSVSWYQQVLGQGPQFIFQYYEKEERGRGNFPDRFSARQFPNYSSELNVNALLLGDSALYLCASSPSGGPLGLTQPQHFGDGTRLSIL.

This clone was observed a few times. This chain links TRBV5-1 with TRBJ2-5; TRBD1 matches at 11 bases. The CDR3 has 15 amino acids. The junction had 6 bases not matched to a gene; V was cut back by 4 bases and J by 4 bases. Germline CDR1 reads SGHRS; CDR2 reads YFSETQ. CDR3: CASSKGTGGRETQYF. In DNA, the CDR3 is TGCGCCAGCAGCAAAGGGACAGGGGGGAGAGAGACCCAGTACTTC.

The genes are TRBV10-3 and TRBJ1-5, with a weak D call TRBD1 (5 bases). The CDR3 runs to 14 residues. Trimming shortened V by 10 bases and J by 2 bases, and 15 bases separated the two germline ends. Germline-derived CDR1 and CDR2 are ENHRY and SYGVKD. This CDR3 is CATGGGAGNQPQHF. CDR3 bases: TGTGCCACCGGGGGGGGAGCGGGCAATCAGCCCCAGCATTTT.

This clone was counted once. The gene calls are TRBV20-1 and TRBJ2-7; 7 nucleotides align to TRBD2. The CDR3 loop spans 12 amino acids. The V and J ends lost 3 bases and 3 bases, in that order; junction bases with no gene match: 2. Germline V gene data show CDR1 as DFQATT and CDR2 as SNEGSKA (reference sequence). Here the CDR3 DNA reads TGCAGTGCTAGTCGGGGGGACTACGAGCAGTACTTC. The encoded protein is CSASRGDYEQYF.

The V gene is TRBV7-9, the J gene TRBJ2-1; D is tentatively TRBD1 or TRBD2 (6 bases each). V lost 5 bases to trimming and J lost 7 bases, with 9 bases between them. The CDR3 is 12 amino acids. The germline CDR1 and CDR2 sequences are SEHNR and FQNEAQ (reference sequence). The CDR3 nucleotides read TGTGCCAGCAGCAGGGGGAGGAATGAGCAGTTCTTC. Translating gives CASSRGRNEQFF.

The V call is TRBV28, the J call TRBJ2-1; TRBD1 agrees at 7 bases. The CDR3 loop spans 13 amino acids. Germline V gives CDR1 MDHEN, CDR2 SYDVKM. The V and J ends lost 9 bases and 4 bases, in that order; junction bases with no gene match: 6. The CDR3 sequence is CASRLQGYNEQFF. The CDR3 region has the DNA TGTGCCAGTAGACTACAGGGGTACAATGAGCAGTTCTTC.

The J gene is TRBJ2-7, the V gene TRBV18, with 9 bases fitting TRBD1. Germline assignment: CDR1 KGHSH and CDR2 LQKENI. J lost 5 bases, V lost 3 bases, and 8 bases had no gene match. This CDR3 comprises 15 residues. CDR3 DNA: TGTGCCAGCTCACCTGGGACAGGGAGGAGTGACGAGCAGTACTTC. Its protein product is CASSPGTGRSDEQYF.

V is TRBV7-2 and J is TRBJ2-3, with 10 bases identical to TRBD2. The CDR3 has 18 amino acids. Per the germline V gene, CDR1 is SGHTA and CDR2 is FQGNSA. The trim removed 3 bases at V and 5 bases at J, leaving 14 bases unmatched. DNA of the CDR3: TGTGCCAGCAGCTTGAACAAGCAGGCTAGCGGGAGAGGAGATACGCAGTATTTT. Translated: CASSLNKQASGRGDTQYF.

The genes are TRBV9 and TRBJ2-2, with 10 bases aligning to TRBD1. Trimming removed 0 bases from V and 3 bases from J; junction bases left unmatched: 5. The CDR3 is made up of 17 amino acids. Germline V gene sequence: CDR1 SGDLS, CDR2 YYNGEE. The CDR3 loop reads CASSVDPGTGDTGELFF. The CDR3 region has the DNA TGTGCCAGCAGCGTAGACCCCGGGACAGGGGACACCGGGGAGCTGTTTTTT.

The genes are TRBV29-1 and TRBJ1-3; 8 bases are a match to TRBD1. The germline gives CDR1 SQVTM, CDR2 ANQGSEA. The CDR3 length is 15 residues. V lost 6 bases and J lost 2; bases outside the gene matches: 9. CDR3: CSVAATGGPGNTIYF. Here the CDR3 DNA reads TGCAGCGTCGCCGCAACAGGGGGGCCTGGAAACACCATATATTTT.

A few counts support this clone. The rearrangement uses TRBV11-2 and TRBJ1-1, with D unclear. CDR1 is SGHAT and CDR2 is FQNNGV in the germline V gene. The CDR3 is 18 amino acids. Trimming removed 0 bases from V and 3 bases from J, with 20 bases in between. CDR3 bases: TGTGCCAGCAGCTTAGATCTCGCTTCCCTCTACGTGTACACTGAAGCTTTCTTT. It codes for CASSLDLASLYVYTEAFF.